The present entry profiles one TCR beta chain with its context. The junction shows a germline mismatch at one end, possibly a read error. The authors prepared the TCRbeta library with unique molecular identifiers. TCRdb independently ran MiXCR on the PCR reads; one entry per CDR3 protein. The top ten clones hold around 4% of a sample with over 550,000 distinct CDR3 sequences, roughly a tenth of them seen once. These data come from a study of T-cell reconstitution after alpha-beta-depleted transplantation in children. The sequencing used PBMCs from the stem cell graft donor, collected from the stem cell graft. The clonotype was recovered from a human donor who donated a stem cell graft to a child with acute myeloid leukemia.

The CDR3 region has the DNA TGCTGTGCTGCCGGACAGCAAGGACAAGAGACCCAGTACTTC. The encoded protein is CCAAGQQGQETQYF. The V gene is TRBV20-1, the J gene TRBJ2-5, with D perhaps TRBD1 (6 bases). Germline CDR1 and CDR2: DFQATT and SNEGSKA (reference sequence). The CDR3 length is 14 residues.